The present T cell receptor (beta chain) was sequenced within a study of immune evolution from preneoplasia to lung adenocarcinoma. V was clipped by 6 bases and J by 2 bases; unmatched bases: 1. Germline CDR1 and CDR2: SNHLY and FYNNEI. This CDR3 has 14 residues. Points from the study as a whole: Top clone frequencies peaked in normal lung, apparently declining through invasive adenocarcinoma.

Regarding this clone: What it binds is not known. Distinct nucleotide sequences in the sample also encode this CDR3.

Premalignant or tumor cells were enriched by macro-dissection after pathologic assessment. Measured with immunoSEQ multiplex PCR; TCRdb has only the in-frame clones, and not every one. The repertoire holds thousands of clones, with around 84% as singletons. The genes are TRBV2 and TRBJ2-6; 7 bases are shared with TRBD2. Sequencing was performed on FFPE invasive lung adenocarcinoma tissue. The TCR sequence derives from a person between 65 and 80 years old with invasive lung adenocarcinoma. The DNA for the CDR3 is TGTGCCAGCAGGCGGGGGACTGGGGCCAACGTCCTGACTTTC. It translates to CASRRGTGANVLTF.